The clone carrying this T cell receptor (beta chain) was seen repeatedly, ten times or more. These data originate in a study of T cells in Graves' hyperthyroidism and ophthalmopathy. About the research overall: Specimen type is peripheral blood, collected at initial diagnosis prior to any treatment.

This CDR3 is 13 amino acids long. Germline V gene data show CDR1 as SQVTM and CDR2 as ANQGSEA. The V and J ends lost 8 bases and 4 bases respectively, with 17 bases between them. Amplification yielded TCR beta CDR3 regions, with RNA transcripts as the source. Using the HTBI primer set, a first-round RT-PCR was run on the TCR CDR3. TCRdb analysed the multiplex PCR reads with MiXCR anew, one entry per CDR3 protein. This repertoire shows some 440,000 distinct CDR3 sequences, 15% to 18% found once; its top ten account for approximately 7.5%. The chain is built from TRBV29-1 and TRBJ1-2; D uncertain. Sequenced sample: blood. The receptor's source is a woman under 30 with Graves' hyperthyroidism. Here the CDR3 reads CSITVGQPYGYTF. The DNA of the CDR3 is TGCAGCATTACGGTCGGGCAGCCCTATGGCTACACCTTC.